This T cell receptor beta chain stems from a study of T cells after yellow fever vaccination (dated 2019 in TCRdb). Broadly, across the study: Staining for CD3, CD45RA, CCR7 and CD95 was used to sort memory subsets (EM, EMRA, CM and Tscm) on a BD FACS Aria III. Bulk TCR alpha and beta repertoires were sequenced longitudinally to track T-cell clones before and after primary and booster YFV17D yellow fever vaccination. Libraries from fractions with low cell numbers were prepared with the SMART-Seq v4 Ultra Low Input RNA kit. Blood samples were taken at several timepoints before and after primary and secondary immunization, and bulk PBMC replicates and cell subsets were isolated. Memory subsets were sorted on days 0, 15 and 45 and at 18 months after primary vaccination, and on days 0, 15 and 45 after the 30-year booster. Two healthy male donors made up the cohort, one aged 18 to 29 years and the other aged 30 to 40 years.

Including cysteine and phenylalanine, the CDR3 has 15 amino acids. The kept DNA is CDR3 alone, 45 bases in frame from the first base. Based on the germline V gene, the CDR1 and CDR2 sequences are KGHDR and SFDVKD. The germline V and J ends show losses of 5 bases and 7 bases respectively, and no gene match explains 8 bases of the junction. The intended sense of this specimen's treatment or condition label: live attenuated yellow fever vaccine strain. PBMCs were isolated from peripheral blood using a standard Ficoll-Paque protocol. The RNeasy Micro Kit was used to extract RNA from sorted memory subsets. General conclusions and limits of the study: Most clones expanded after primary vaccination (almost 97% of CD4 and roughly 90% of CD8) were re-detected after the booster, suggesting that broad memory maintenance occurred. Because abundant contaminating clonotypes from the bulk population could be contained in FACS-sorted repertoires, computational filtering was required. The study included only two donors, which limits how far the findings can be generalized. A small fraction of clonotypes appeared in both the CD4 and CD8 compartments, likely as a result of convergent recombination. Compared with the primary T-cell response, the secondary T-cell response was weaker but faster, peaking on day 5 rather than day 15. On day 0, almost all vaccine-responding clonotypes were found to be below detection in the sorted memory subsets.

The listed sequencing device is Illumina NovaSeq 6000. Synthesis of TCR cDNA relied on 5'RACE template switching, a step that introduced a universal primer site along with unique molecular identifiers. Priming of cDNA synthesis was performed from both the TCR alpha and TCR beta constant segments. Libraries were amplified in two PCR steps, with sample barcodes and sequencing adapters added in the second step. Sequencing of libraries was done on Illumina HiSeq 2500 (2x100 bp) or NovaSeq (2x150 bp). Under the source paper's analysis protocol: MIGEC handled demultiplexing of reads and collapsing into UMI consensus sequences, while MiXCR performed V(D)J alignment. Vaccine-responding clonotypes were identified with edgeR using replicate PBMC samples, with FDR below 0.01 and a log2 fold change above 5 up to day 15 being required. Each bulk clonotype was labeled CD4 or CD8 based on which sequenced repertoire, CD4 or CD8, contained the clonotype at higher abundance. To estimate how each clone was distributed across memory phenotypes, clonotype frequencies in memory subsets were weighted by the numbers of FACS-sorted cells. The public reads were reprocessed in TCRdb via fastp at Q25 and MiXCR, keeping in-frame beta chains. Every CDR3 protein is listed once, alongside the most common genes and DNA of its rows. The V and J calls here are based on TCRdb, not the publication. The table for this sample lists roughly 28,000 distinct CDR3 sequences; 4% to 5% of them were counted only once. In total, the top ten clones hold approximately 40% of the sample.

This clonotype was seen repeatedly, ten times or more. Base quality data are lacking; no much larger clone is found one base away. The receptor's source is a man between 18 and 35 years old who received the YFV17D yellow fever vaccine. Here the chain combines TRBV24-1 and TRBJ2-1, and 9 junction bases match TRBD1. Sequenced material: PBMCs, either bulk or a sorted T-cell subset (CD4+, CD8+, memory, or dextramer-sorted; not recorded which), taken on the day of the yellow fever booster vaccination. The CDR3 loop reads CATSGTGTGLNEQFF. The bases are TGTGCCACCAGTGGAACCGGGACAGGGTTAAATGAGCAGTTCTTC.